The rows below give T cell receptor beta chains drawn from one sample of a study of T cell repertoires in cytomegalovirus infection. TCRdb fed the reads into MiXCR, producing one record per CDR3 protein. The sample consists of 110,000 to 150,000 distinct CDR3 sequences, 32% of them appearing once. No antigen has been identified for these receptors. The starting material was CD8+ T cells from cultured PBMCs, obtained from culture after CMV antigen stimulation. Every receptor here comes from a human donor in good health (CMV status not recorded). Some clones in this sample may be carry-over from other donors' samples. CDR3s leave out the opening cysteine and the closing phenylalanine or tryptophan. The order of the fields is V gene, D gene, CDR3 protein. D genes are given only for firm matches.

v_call: TRBV2; d_call: -; cdr3_aa: ATRTTQETQY
v_call: TRBV20-1; d_call: -; cdr3_aa: SAVWGEGYEQY
v_call: TRBV4-1; d_call: TRBD1; cdr3_aa: ASSQVTGVGETQY
v_call: TRBV6-6; d_call: TRBD2; cdr3_aa: ASSPGLIGEQF
v_call: TRBV9; d_call: -; cdr3_aa: ASSVGMSTNYGYT
v_call: TRBV12-3/TRBV12-4; d_call: TRBD2; cdr3_aa: ASSPGLGIETQY
v_call: TRBV7-2; d_call: -; cdr3_aa: ASSAGLAYNEQF
v_call: TRBV27; d_call: TRBD2; cdr3_aa: ASSLAGGVDTQY
v_call: TRBV12-3/TRBV12-4; d_call: TRBD2; cdr3_aa: ASSYSGASSSTDTQY
v_call: TRBV12-3/TRBV12-4; d_call: TRBD1; cdr3_aa: ASSFGQGGKNTQY
v_call: TRBV6-6; d_call: TRBD1; cdr3_aa: ASSYQTGGTQPQH
v_call: TRBV19; d_call: -; cdr3_aa: ASSRGAGGYNEQF
v_call: TRBV13; d_call: -; cdr3_aa: ASSLEATSYNEQF
v_call: TRBV12-3/TRBV12-4; d_call: -; cdr3_aa: ASEATGELF
v_call: TRBV2; d_call: -; cdr3_aa: ASSGDWGPYEQY
v_call: TRBV12-3/TRBV12-4; d_call: -; cdr3_aa: ASSSAGEQY
v_call: TRBV7-9; d_call: -; cdr3_aa: ASSLRHPRWDGYT
v_call: TRBV28; d_call: -; cdr3_aa: ASSDTAYEQY
v_call: TRBV2; d_call: -; cdr3_aa: ASSTQALNQPQH
v_call: TRBV19; d_call: TRBD1; cdr3_aa: ASSIGYDRGLSYEQY
v_call: TRBV7-9; d_call: -; cdr3_aa: ASSLGQGLVGANVLT
v_call: TRBV5-3; d_call: -; cdr3_aa: ASSPRGTAGSVSFSYNEQF
v_call: TRBV7-2; d_call: -; cdr3_aa: ASSLEQITNYGYT
v_call: TRBV12-3/TRBV12-4; d_call: TRBD1; cdr3_aa: ASKGTGWNTGELF
v_call: TRBV2; d_call: -; cdr3_aa: ASETGNTEAF
v_call: TRBV6-6; d_call: TRBD2; cdr3_aa: ASSPGGVYNEQF
v_call: TRBV2; d_call: -; cdr3_aa: ASSDILGGYT